This T cell receptor beta chain was sequenced for a study of OX40 agonist ivuxolimab in advanced cancers. As for the study more broadly: Ivuxolimab, which targeted the costimulatory receptor OX40 (CD134), was an agonistic, fully human IgG2 monoclonal antibody. Intravenous ivuxolimab was administered to patients every 2 weeks at six dose levels: 0.01, 0.1, 0.3, 1.5, 3 and 10 mg/kg. Among the 50 to 55 dose-escalation patients, about 20 had hepatocellular carcinoma, about 15 melanoma, 9 renal cell carcinoma and 9 head and neck cancer. In the dose-escalation cohort, roughly 80% of patients were male, and the mean age was about 55 years, with a range of roughly 23 to 85. Patients were allowed to have had prior anti-PD-1, anti-PD-L1 or anti-CTLA-4 therapy, and around 41% of the dose-escalation patients had previously received checkpoint inhibitors. Partial responses were achieved by three dose-escalation patients, of whom one had hepatocellular carcinoma and two had cutaneous melanoma. Peripheral TCRbeta sequencing was intended to test whether TCR sequence diversity was altered and clonal T-cell expansion was caused by ivuxolimab. The monotherapy dose-escalation portion (N = 52 patients) of the phase I ivuxolimab trial is reported in the paper.

Concerning this clone: The antigen this receptor binds is unknown. Base qualities are missing; no much larger clone stands one base away.

To sequence the TCRbeta CDR3 region, genomic DNA was isolated from the sorted cells. TCRbeta CDR3 regions were sequenced using the immunoSEQ Assay. In TCRdb, the immuneACCESS table is reduced to in-frame sequences with V and J assigned. These tables do not hold every clone; where another copy was compared, an unresolved V gene accounts for under half, and the others remain unexplained. This sample holds tens of thousands of clones; approximately 90% were observed only once. Of the sample, 1.5% is held by the ten largest clones. CDR1 MDHEN and CDR2 SYDVKM were looked up in the germline V gene. The CDR3 holds 12 amino acids from the cysteine to the phenylalanine. CDR3 DNA is the only sequence kept; it has 36 bases, read in frame from the first base. V loses 4 bases of germline sequence and J loses 8 bases, and the interval between the two ends is 9 bases. General conclusions and limits of the study: The antigen specificity of the peripheral T cells that underwent clonal expansion was not determined. In the 0.1-3.0 mg/kg groups, partial responders had among the lowest normalized peripheral clonal expansion, particularly in CD8+ T cells. Low levels of normalized T-cell clonal expansion were also seen in some patients who did not respond. At doses of 0.1 to 3.0 mg/kg, clonal expansion of both CD4+ and CD8+ blood T cells was observed from baseline to week 6. After ivuxolimab, expanded clones were on average more numerous among CD8+ T cells than among CD4+ T cells.

The trial excluded patients who had a history of autoimmune disease or who were on systemic immunosuppression. Peripheral blood for TCR sequencing was collected from all dose cohorts at baseline, on cycle 4 day 1, and on cycle 7 day 1. Samples were obtained from an open-label, multicenter, first-in-human phase I dose-escalation trial of ivuxolimab. Adults with locally advanced or metastatic melanoma, renal cell, hepatocellular, or head and neck squamous cell carcinoma were enrolled in the trial. Before TCR sequencing, CD4+ and CD8+ T cells were separately sorted from peripheral blood. The clonotype originates from an adult with an advanced solid tumor such as melanoma, head and neck, liver or kidney cancer. The sequencing here drew on CD4+ or CD8+ T cells sorted from blood, taken in a trial of the OX40 agonist ivuxolimab. The chain couples TRBV28 to TRBJ2-1, with no reliable assignment of the D segment. The DNA sequence is as follows: TGTGCCAGCAGTTCCGTCTCCGATGAGCAGTTCTTC. Its protein is CASSSVSDEQFF.